This T cell receptor (beta chain) was identified during a study of shared clonotypes between healthy human individuals. Overall study results and limits: Owing to a small donor count, the genetic and exposure-history diversity represented was limited. When naive CD4 clonotypes were compared across a few donors, about 5% were shared.

The naive CD8 fraction comprised CD45RO-negative cells positively selected for CCR7 and excluded terminally differentiated effector memory CD45RA+ cells. Points on this clone: Its target is unknown.

Each subset's genomic DNA was shared equally among a number of immunoSEQ plates. TCRdb's copy holds only in-frame clones and misses some; the assay was immunoSEQ multiplex PCR. The sample has hundreds of thousands of clones, approximately 97% seen once; the top ten hold under 0.25%. V gave up 5 bases and J gave up 1 base, with 13 bases separating them. The CDR3 covers 15 residues. CDR1 and CDR2 from the germline V gene are MNHEY and SMNVEV (reference sequence). This receptor was obtained from a man aged 30-40 years in good health. Source material: naive CD8+ T cells sorted from blood. The rearrangement links TRBV27 to TRBJ2-3; weak D call: TRBD1 (5 bases). The CDR3 DNA reads as TGTGCCAGCAGTCCTGGTACGACAGGCACAGATACGCAGTATTTT. Protein product: CASSPGTTGTDTQYF.